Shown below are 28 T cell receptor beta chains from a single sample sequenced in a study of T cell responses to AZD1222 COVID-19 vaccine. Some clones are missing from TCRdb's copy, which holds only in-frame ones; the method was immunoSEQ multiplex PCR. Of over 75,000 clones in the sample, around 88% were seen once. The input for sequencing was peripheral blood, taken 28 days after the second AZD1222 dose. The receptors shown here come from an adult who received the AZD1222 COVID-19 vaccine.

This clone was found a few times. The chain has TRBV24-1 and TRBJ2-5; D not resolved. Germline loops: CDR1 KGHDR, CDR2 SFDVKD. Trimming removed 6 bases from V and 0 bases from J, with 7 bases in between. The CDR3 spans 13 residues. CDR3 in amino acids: CATSIGYQETQYF. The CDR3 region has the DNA TGTGCCACCAGTATCGGCTACCAAGAGACCCAGTACTTC.

Here the CDR3 DNA reads TGTGCCAGCAGTGATGGGGGTATGGCCTACGAGCAGTACTTC. It yields the protein CASSDGGMAYEQYF. J is TRBJ2-7 and V is TRBV5-4; either TRBD1 or TRBD2 may supply D (5 bases each). Germline-derived CDR1 and CDR2 are SGHNT and YYREEE (reference sequence). The CDR3 totals 14 residues. With 5 bases removed from V and 2 bases from J, the gap between germline ends came to 14 bases.

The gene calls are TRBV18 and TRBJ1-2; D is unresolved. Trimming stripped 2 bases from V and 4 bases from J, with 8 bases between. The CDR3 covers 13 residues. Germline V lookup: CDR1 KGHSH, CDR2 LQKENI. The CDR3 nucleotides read TGTGCCAGCTCACCAGGGCAGGCCTATGGCTACACCTTC. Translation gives CASSPGQAYGYTF.

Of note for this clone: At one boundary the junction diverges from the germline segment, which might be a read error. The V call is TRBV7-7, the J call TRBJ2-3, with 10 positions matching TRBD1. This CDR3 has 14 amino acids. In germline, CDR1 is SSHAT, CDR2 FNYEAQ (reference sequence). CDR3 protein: CASSPGTGADTQYF. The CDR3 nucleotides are TGTGCTAGCAGCCCCGGGACAGGGGCGGATACGCAGTATTTT.

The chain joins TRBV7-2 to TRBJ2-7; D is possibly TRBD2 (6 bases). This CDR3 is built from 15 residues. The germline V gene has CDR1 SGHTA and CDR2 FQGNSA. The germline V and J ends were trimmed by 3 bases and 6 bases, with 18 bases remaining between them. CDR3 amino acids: CASSLGGRALGEQYF. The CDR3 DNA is TGTGCCAGCAGCTTGGGGGGACGGGCACTTGGCGAGCAGTACTTC. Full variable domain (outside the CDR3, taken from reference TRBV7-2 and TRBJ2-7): GAGVSQSPSNKVTEKGKDVELRCDPISGHTALYWYRQSLGQGLEFLIYFQGNSAPDKSGLPSDRFSAERTGGSVSTLTIQRTQQEDSAVYLCASSLGGRALGEQYFGPGTRLTVT.

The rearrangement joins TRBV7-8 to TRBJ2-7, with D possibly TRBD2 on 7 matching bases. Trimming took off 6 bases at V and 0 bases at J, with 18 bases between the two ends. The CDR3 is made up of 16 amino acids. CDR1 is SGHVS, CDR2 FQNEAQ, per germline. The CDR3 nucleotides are TGTGCCAGCAGTTCCAAAGGGGGAGGGGACTCCTACGAGCAGTACTTC. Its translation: CASSSKGGGDSYEQYF.

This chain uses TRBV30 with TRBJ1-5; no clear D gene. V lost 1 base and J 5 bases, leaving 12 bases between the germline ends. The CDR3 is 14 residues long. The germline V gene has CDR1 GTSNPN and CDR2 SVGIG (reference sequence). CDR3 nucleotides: TGTGCCTGGAGTGGGGGAACGGGCCATCAGCCCCAGCATTTT. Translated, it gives CAWSGGTGHQPQHF.

CDR3 nucleotide sequence: TGTGCCAGCAGCTTAAGTGGTAGGAGCACAGATACGCAGTATTTT. This translates into CASSLSGRSTDTQYF. The chain joins TRBV7-8 to TRBJ2-3, with no clear D. V was trimmed by 2 bases and J by 0 bases, leaving 9 bases between them. Germline V lookup: CDR1 SGHVS, CDR2 FQNEAQ. The CDR3 has 15 amino acids.

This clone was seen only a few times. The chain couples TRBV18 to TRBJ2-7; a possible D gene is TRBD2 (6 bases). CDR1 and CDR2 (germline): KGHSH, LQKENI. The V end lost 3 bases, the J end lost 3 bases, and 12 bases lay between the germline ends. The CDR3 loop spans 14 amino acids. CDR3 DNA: TGTGCCAGCTCACCGGGACTGGTAAACTACGAGCAGTACTTC. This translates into CASSPGLVNYEQYF.

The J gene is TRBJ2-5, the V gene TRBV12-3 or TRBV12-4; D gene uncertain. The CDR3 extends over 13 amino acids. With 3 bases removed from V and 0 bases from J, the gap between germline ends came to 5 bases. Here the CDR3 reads CASSLKHQETQYF. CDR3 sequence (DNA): TGTGCCAGCAGTTTGAAGCACCAAGAGACCCAGTACTTC.

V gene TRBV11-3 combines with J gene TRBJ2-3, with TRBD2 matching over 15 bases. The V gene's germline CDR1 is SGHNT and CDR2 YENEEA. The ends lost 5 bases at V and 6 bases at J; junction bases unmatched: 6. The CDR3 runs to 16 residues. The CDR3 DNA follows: TGTGCCAGCAGCCCCGGACTAGCGGGAGGGGGGGATACGCAGTATTTT. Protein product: CASSPGLAGGGDTQYF.

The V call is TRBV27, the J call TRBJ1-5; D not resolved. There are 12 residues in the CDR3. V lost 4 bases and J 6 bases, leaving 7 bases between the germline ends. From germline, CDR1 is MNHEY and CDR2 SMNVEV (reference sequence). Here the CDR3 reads CASSSGSQPQHF. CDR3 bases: TGTGCCAGCAGTTCAGGCTCTCAGCCCCAGCATTTT.

CDR3 sequence reads: CASSYTMGLAGTRSSYNEQFF. DNA for the CDR3: TGTGCCAGCAGTTACACAATGGGACTAGCGGGGACCCGCAGCTCCTACAATGAGCAGTTCTTC. This chain connects TRBV6-2 or TRBV6-3 to TRBJ2-1, with 13 bases lining up with TRBD2. The CDR3 loop spans 21 amino acids. After removal of 2 bases from V and 0 bases from J, the junction contained 13 bases not matched to a gene. Germline V gene sequence: CDR1 MNHEY, CDR2 SVGEGT.

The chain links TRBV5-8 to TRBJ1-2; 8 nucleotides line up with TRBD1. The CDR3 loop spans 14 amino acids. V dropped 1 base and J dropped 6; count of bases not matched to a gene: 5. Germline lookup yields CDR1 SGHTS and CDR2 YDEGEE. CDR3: CASSLRDRLNGYTF. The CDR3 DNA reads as TGTGCCAGCAGCTTGCGGGACAGGCTGAATGGCTACACCTTC.

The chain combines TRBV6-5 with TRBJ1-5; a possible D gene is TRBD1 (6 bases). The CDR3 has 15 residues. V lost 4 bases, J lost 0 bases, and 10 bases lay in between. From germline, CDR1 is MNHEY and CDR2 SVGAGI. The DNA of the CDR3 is TGTGCCAGCAGTTGGGGCAGGGGTAGCAATCAGCCCCAGCATTTT. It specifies CASSWGRGSNQPQHF.

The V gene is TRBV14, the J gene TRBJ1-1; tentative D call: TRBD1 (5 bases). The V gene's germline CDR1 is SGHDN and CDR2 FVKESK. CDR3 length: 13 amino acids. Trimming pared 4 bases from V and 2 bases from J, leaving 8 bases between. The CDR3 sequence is CASSLQENTEAFF. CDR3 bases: TGTGCCAGCAGCCTACAGGAAAACACTGAAGCTTTCTTT. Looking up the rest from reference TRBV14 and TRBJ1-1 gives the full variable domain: EAGVTQFPSHSVIEKGQTVTLRCDPISGHDNLYWYRRVMGKEIKFLLHFVKESKQDESGMPNNRFLAERTGGTYSTLKVQPAELEDSGVYFCASSLQENTEAFFGQGTRLTVV.

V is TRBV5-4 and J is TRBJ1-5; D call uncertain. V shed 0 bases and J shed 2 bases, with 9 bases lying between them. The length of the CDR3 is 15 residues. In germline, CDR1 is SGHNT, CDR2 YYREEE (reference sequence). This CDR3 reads CASSLGGLRNQPQHF. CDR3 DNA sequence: TGTGCCAGCAGCTTGGGTGGGTTGCGCAATCAGCCCCAGCATTTT.

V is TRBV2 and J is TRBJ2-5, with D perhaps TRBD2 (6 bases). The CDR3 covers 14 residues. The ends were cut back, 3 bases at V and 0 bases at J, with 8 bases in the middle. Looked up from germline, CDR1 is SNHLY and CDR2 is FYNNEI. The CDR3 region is CASSDWTNQETQYF. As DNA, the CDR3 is TGTGCCAGCAGTGATTGGACTAACCAAGAGACCCAGTACTTC.

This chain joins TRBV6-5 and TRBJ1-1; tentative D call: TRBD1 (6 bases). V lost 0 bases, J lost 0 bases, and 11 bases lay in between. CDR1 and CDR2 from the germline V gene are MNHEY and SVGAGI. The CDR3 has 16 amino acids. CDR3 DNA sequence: TGTGCCAGCAGTTACTCCTCGGGGGCACTGAACACTGAAGCTTTCTTT. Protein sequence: CASSYSSGALNTEAFF.

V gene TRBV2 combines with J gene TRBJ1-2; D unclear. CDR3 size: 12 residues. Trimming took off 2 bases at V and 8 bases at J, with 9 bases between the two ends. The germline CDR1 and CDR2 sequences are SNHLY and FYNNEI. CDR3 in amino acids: CASSEIAYGYTF. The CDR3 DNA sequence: TGTGCCAGCAGTGAAATCGCCTACGGCTACACCTTC. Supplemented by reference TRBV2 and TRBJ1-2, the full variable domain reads EPEVTQTPSHQVTQMGQEVILRCVPISNHLYFYWYRQILGQKVEFLVSFYNNEISEKSEIFDDQFSVERPDGSNFTLKIRSTKLEDSAMYFCASSEIAYGYTFGSGTRLTVV.

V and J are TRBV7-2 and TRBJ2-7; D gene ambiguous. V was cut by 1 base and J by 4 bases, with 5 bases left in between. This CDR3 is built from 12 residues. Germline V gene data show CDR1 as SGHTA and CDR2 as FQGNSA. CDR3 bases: TGTGCCAGCAGCTTAGACGTTTACGAGCAGTACTTC. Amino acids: CASSLDVYEQYF.

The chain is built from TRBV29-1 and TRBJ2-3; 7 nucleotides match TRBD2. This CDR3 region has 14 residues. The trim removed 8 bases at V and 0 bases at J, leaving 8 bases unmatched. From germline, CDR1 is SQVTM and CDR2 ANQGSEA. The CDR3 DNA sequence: TGCAGCTCTGCCGGGGGGACTAGCACAGATACGCAGTATTTT. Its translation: CSSAGGTSTDTQYF.

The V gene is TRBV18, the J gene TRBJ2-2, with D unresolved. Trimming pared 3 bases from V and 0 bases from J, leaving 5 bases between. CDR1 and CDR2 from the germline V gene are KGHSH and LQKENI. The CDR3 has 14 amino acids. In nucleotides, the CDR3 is TGTGCCAGCTCACCGACAACGAACACCGGGGAGCTGTTTTTT. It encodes CASSPTTNTGELFF.

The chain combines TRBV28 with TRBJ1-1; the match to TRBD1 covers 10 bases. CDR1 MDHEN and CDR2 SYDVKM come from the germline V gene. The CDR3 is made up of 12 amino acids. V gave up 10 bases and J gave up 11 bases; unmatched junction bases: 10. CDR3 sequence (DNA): TGTGCCACCACAACGGGGGGACAGGGGGCTTTCTTT. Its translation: CATTTGGQGAFF.

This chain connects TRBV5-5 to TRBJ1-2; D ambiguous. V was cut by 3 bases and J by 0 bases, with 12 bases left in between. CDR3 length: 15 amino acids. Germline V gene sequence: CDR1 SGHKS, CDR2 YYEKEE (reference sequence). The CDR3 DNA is TGTGCCAGCAGCTCCCTAGGTTGGGCTAACTATGGCTACACCTTC. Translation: CASSSLGWANYGYTF.

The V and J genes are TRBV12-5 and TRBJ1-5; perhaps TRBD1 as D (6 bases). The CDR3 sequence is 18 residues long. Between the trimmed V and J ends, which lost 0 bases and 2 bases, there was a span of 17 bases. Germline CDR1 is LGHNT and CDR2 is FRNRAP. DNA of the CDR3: TGTGCTAGTGGTTTGGTAATCGGGGGGGCCGTAGGCAATCAGCCCCAGCATTTT. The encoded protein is CASGLVIGGAVGNQPQHF.

The CDR3 DNA reads as TGTGCCAGCAGTTTGTGGCCCTACGGCCAGCCCCAGCATTTT. Protein product: CASSLWPYGQPQHF. The rearrangement links TRBV27 to TRBJ1-5; D is undetermined. V lost 3 bases and J lost 7, with 13 bases in between. Germline V gene data show CDR1 as MNHEY and CDR2 as SMNVEV (reference sequence). The CDR3 length is 14 residues.

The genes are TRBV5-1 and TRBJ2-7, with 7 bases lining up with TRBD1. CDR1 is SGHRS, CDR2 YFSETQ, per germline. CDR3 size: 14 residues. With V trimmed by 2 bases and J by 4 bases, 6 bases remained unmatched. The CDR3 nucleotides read TGCGCCAGCAGCTTATTCCAACAGGGGTACGAGCAGTACTTC. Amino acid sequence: CASSLFQQGYEQYF.